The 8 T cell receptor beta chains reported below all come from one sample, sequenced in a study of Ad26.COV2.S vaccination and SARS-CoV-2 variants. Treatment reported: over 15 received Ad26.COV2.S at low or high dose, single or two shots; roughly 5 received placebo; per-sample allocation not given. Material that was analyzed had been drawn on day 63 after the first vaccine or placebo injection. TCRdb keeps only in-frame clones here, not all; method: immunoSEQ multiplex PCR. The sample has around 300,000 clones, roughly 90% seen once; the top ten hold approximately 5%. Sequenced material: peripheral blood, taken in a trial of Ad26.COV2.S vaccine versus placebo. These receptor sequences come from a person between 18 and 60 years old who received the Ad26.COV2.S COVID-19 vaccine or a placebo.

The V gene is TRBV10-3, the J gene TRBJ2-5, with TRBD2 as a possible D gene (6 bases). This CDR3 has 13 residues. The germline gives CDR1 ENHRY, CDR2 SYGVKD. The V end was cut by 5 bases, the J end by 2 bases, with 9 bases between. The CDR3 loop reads CAISYGGQETQYF. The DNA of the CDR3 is TGTGCCATCAGTTATGGAGGGCAAGAGACCCAGTACTTC.

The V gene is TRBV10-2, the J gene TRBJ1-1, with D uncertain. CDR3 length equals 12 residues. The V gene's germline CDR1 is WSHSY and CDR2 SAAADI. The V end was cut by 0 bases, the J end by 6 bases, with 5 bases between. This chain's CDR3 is CASSESTAEAFF. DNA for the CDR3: TGCGCCAGCAGTGAGTCGACCGCTGAAGCTTTCTTT.

The CDR3 protein is CASSYSGGTSTDTQYF. Written as DNA, the CDR3 is TGCGCCAGCAGCTATAGCGGGGGGACAAGCACAGATACGCAGTATTTT. This rearrangement joins TRBV5-1 to TRBJ2-3; 10 bases match TRBD2. This CDR3 has 16 residues. Per the germline V gene, CDR1 is SGHRS and CDR2 is YFSETQ. With 3 bases clipped from V and 0 bases from J, the junction kept 4 bases outside the gene matches.

In nucleotides, the CDR3 is TGTGCCTGGAGTCTCCCCTATCCTAGGACAGAGTTGAACACTGAAGCTTTCTTT. This sequence encodes CAWSLPYPRTELNTEAFF. The chain has TRBV30 and TRBJ1-1, with a weak D call TRBD1 (6 bases). Between the trimmed V and J ends, which lost 2 bases and 0 bases, there was a span of 22 bases. This CDR3 spans 18 amino acids. CDR1 GTSNPN and CDR2 SVGIG come from the germline V gene (reference sequence). Full variable domain (outside the CDR3, taken from reference TRBV30 and TRBJ1-1): SQTIHQWPATLVQPVGSPLSLECTVEGTSNPNLYWYRQAAGRGLQLLFYSVGIGQISSEVPQNLSASRPQDRQFILSSKKLLLSDSGFYLCAWSLPYPRTELNTEAFFGQGTRLTVV.

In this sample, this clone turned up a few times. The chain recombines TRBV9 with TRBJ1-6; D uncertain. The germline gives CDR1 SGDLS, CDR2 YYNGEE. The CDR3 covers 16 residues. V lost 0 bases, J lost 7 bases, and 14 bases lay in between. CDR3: CASSVGATDGNSPLHF. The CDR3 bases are TGTGCCAGCAGCGTAGGGGCGACCGATGGGAATTCACCCCTCCACTTT. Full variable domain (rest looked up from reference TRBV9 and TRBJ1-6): DSGVTQTPKHLITATGQRVTLRCSPRSGDLSVYWYQQSLDQGLQFLIQYYNGEERAKGNILERFSAQQFPDLHSELNLSSLELGDSALYFCASSVGATDGNSPLHFGNGTRLTVT.

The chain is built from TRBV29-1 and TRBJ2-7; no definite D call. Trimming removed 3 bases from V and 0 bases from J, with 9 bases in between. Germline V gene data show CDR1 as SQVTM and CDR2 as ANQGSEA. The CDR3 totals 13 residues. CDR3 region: CSVEATSSYEQYF. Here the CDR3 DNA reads TGCAGCGTTGAGGCAACCAGCTCCTACGAGCAGTACTTC.

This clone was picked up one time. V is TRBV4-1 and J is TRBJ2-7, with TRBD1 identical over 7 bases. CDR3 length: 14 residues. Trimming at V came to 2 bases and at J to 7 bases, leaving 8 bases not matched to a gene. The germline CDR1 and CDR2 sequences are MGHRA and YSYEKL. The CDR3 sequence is CASSQLRDSGEQYF. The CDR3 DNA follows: TGCGCCAGCAGCCAACTACGGGACAGTGGGGAGCAGTACTTC.

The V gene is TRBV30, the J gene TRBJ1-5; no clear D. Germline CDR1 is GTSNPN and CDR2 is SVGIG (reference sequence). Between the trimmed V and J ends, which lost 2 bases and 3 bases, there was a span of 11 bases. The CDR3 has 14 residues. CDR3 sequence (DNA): TGTGCCTGGAGTAGAACAGAACTCAATCAGCCCCAGCATTTT. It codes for CAWSRTELNQPQHF.